This T cell receptor (beta chain) was found in a study of early T cells in non-severe SARS-CoV-2 infection. At the level of the study: Unpaired chains resulted from sequencing bulk RNA of unsorted whole blood.

This clonotype was picked up many times. MiXCR was run by TCRdb on the 5' RACE reads, yielding one entry per CDR3 protein. Of 50,000 to 80,000 distinct CDR3 sequences in the sample, over 4.5% were seen once. V dropped 0 bases and J dropped 10 bases, with 10 bases sitting between them. Per germline, CDR1 SGHAT and CDR2 FQNNGV. The CDR3 spans 13 residues. This sequence joins TRBV11-2 and TRBJ2-1; D might be TRBD1 (5 bases). Sequencing was performed on whole blood. The TCR comes from an adult who was a healthcare worker with PCR-confirmed SARS-CoV-2 infection or an uninfected control (not recorded which). The CDR3 DNA sequence: TGTGCCAGCAGCTTAGATAGAAGGGGAGAGCAGTTCTTC. This gives the protein CASSLDRRGEQFF.